This T cell receptor (beta chain) comes out of a study of CXCR3-negative and CXCR3-positive naive CD8 T cells. Study-wide results and caveats: Both naive subsets had comparably high diversity; memory CD8+ cells much lower. Because surface CD5 did not distinguish the naive subsets, TCR strength was inferred from TRB CDR3 properties. Hydrophobicity of TRB CDR3s was greater in CXCR3-positive naive cells than in CXCR3-negative naive cells.

The study made its TRB cDNA libraries by 5' RACE, adding UMI labels. Reanalyzing the 5' RACE reads, TCRdb keeps one entry per CDR3 protein, without DNA. This sample's table has 55,000 to 75,000 distinct CDR3 sequences. Phenotypically, naive CD8+ T cells corresponded to CD45RO-CCR7+CD27+CD95-. Concerning this clonotype itself: Its antigen is unidentified.

This clonotype was obtained from a human donor in good health. Some clones in this sample may be carry-over from other donors' samples. Sequenced input: naive CXCR3+ CD8+ T cells from blood. As to subset: CD45RO-CCR7+CD27+CD95- naive CD8+ T cells expressing CXCR3 (TNR3+).

The CDR3 is CSVLRDGYEQYF. The chain recombines TRBV29-1 with TRBJ2-7. This CDR3 contains 12 residues. Per the germline V gene, CDR1 is SQVTM and CDR2 is ANQGSEA.